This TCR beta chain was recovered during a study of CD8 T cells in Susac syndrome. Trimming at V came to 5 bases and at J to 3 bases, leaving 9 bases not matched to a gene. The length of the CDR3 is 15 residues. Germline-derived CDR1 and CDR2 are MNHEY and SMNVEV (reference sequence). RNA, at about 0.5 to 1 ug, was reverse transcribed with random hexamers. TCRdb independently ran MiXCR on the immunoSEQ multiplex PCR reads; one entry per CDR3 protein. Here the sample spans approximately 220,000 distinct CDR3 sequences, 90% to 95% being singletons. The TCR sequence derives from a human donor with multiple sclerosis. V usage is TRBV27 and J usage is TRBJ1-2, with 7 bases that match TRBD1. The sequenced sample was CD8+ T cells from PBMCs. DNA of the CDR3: TGTGCCAGCAGTCCGACGGGACAGATATACTATGGCTACACCTTC. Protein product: CASSPTGQIYYGYTF.